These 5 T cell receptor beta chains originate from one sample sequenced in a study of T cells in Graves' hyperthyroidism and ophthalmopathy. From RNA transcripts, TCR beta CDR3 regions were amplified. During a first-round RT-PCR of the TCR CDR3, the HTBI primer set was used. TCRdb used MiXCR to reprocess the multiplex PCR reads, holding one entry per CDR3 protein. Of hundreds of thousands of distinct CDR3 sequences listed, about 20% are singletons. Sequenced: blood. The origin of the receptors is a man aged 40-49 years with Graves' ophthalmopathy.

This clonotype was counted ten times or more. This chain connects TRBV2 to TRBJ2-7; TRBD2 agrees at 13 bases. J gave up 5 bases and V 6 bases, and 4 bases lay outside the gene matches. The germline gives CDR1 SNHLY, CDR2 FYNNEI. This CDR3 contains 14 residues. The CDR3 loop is CASSPTSGGDEQYF. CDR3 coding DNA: TGTGCCAGCAGCCCTACTAGCGGGGGGGACGAGCAGTACTTC.

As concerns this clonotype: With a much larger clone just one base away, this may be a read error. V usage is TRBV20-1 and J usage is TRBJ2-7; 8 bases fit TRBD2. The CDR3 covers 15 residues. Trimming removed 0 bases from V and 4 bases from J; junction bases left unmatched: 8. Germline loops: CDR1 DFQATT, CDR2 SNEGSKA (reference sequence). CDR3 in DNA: TGCAGTGCTAGAGACGGACCAGCGGGAGAGTACGAGCAGTACTTC. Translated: CSARDGPAGEYEQYF.

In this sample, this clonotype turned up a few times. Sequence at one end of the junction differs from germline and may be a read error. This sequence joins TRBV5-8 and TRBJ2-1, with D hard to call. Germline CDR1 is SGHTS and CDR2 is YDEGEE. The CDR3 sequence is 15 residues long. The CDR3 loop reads CASSQDSETYDEQFF. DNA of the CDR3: TGCGCCAGCAGCCAAGATTCGGAGACATATGATGAGCAGTTCTTC.

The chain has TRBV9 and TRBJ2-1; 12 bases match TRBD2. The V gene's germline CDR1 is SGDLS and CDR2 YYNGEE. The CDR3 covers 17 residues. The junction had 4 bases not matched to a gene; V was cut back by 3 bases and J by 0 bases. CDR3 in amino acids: CASSGTSGVSSYNEQFF. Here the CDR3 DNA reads TGTGCCAGCAGCGGGACTAGCGGGGTCAGCTCCTACAATGAGCAGTTCTTC.

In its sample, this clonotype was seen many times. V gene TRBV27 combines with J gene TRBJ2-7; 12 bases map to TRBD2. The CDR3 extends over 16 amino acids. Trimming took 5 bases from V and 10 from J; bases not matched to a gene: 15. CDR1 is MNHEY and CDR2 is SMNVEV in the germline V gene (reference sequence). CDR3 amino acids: CASSLGASGRGGGQYF. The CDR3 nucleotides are TGTGCCAGCAGTCTGGGGGCTAGCGGGAGGGGGGGAGGACAGTACTTC.